The rows below give T cell receptor beta chains drawn from one sample of a study of blood T cells in healthy people across ages. TCRdb itself ran the 5' RACE reads through MiXCR, one entry per CDR3 protein. The table has around 320,000 distinct CDR3 sequences, around 30% seen once. Sequencing used blood. The origin of the receptors is an older woman in good health. The CDR3 runs from the conserved cysteine through the conserved F or W. The D gene is left open where the match is weak. Clone size appears in some rows only: once, few, many, or a class for an expanded clone.

TRBD1	few	15	TRBJ2-3	TRBV11-2	TGTGCCAGCAGCGCAGGGGGCGGGGATGCAGATACGCAGTATTTT	CASSAGGGDADTQYF
NA	NA	17	TRBJ2-7	TRBV3-1	TGTGCCAGCAGCCGCCAGGGGCGATTCAGTAGCTCCTACGAGCAGTACTTC	CASSRQGRFSSSYEQYF
TRBD1	few	16	TRBJ1-3	TRBV6-5	TGTGCCAGCAGTTTAACCGGGACAGGGGCTGGAAACACCATATATTTT	CASSLTGTGAGNTIYF
NA	NA	15	TRBJ1-5	TRBV21-1	TGTGCCAGCAGCAAAGGGAGATCAAGCAATCAGCCCCAGCATTTT	CASSKGRSSNQPQHF
NA	NA	13	TRBJ1-2	TRBV7-9	TGTGCCAGCAGTGAGTGGCAGGGCACGGGCTACACCTTC	CASSEWQGTGYTF
NA	NA	16	TRBJ2-2	TRBV4-3	TGCGCCAGCAGCCAAGACCCGAAGATCCCCACCGGGGAGCTGTTTTTT	CASSQDPKIPTGELFF
TRBD2	NA	19	TRBJ2-2	TRBV13	TGTGCCAGCAGCTTAGGACGAGCAATGGGACTAGCTGACACCGGGGAGCTGTTTTTT	CASSLGRAMGLADTGELFF
NA	few	11	TRBJ1-2	TRBV27	TGTGCCAGTAACGGGGGCTATGGCTACACCTTC	CASNGGYGYTF
NA	few	16	TRBJ2-3	TRBV28	TGTGCCAGCAGTTGGGCCCGGGCGGTTACCACAGATACGCAGTATTTT	CASSWARAVTTDTQYF
NA	few	16	TRBJ1-5	TRBV28	TGTGCCAGCAGTTTATCAGGCCAGGGGATTGGGCGGCCCCAGCATTTT	CASSLSGQGIGRPQHF
TRBD1	NA	17	TRBJ2-3	TRBV6-5	TGTGCCAGCAGTTCATCCAGACAGGGAGCGCGTCCAGATACGCAGTATTTT	CASSSSRQGARPDTQYF
NA	NA	15	TRBJ2-3	TRBV20-1	TGCAGTGCTAGTCTAGGGGCTAGCGGCACAGATACGCAGTATTTT	CSASLGASGTDTQYF
NA	few	16	TRBJ2-1	TRBV4-1	TGCGCCAGCAGCCAAGATTGGCGTGGGTCCTACAATGAGCAGTTCTTC	CASSQDWRGSYNEQFF
NA	few	13	TRBJ2-1	TRBV3-1	TGTGCCAGCAGGGTGGACAGTGCCGGTGAGCAGTTCTTC	CASRVDSAGEQFF
TRBD1	many	13	TRBJ2-7	TRBV6-5	TGTGCCAGCAGGGGGACAGGGTCCTACGAGCAGTACTTC	CASRGTGSYEQYF
NA	NA	14	TRBJ1-2	TRBV9	TGTGCCAGCAGCGTAGAGGGAGCTAACTATGGCTACACCTTC	CASSVEGANYGYTF
NA	few	15	TRBJ2-1	TRBV7-6	TGTGCCAGCAGATTACAACAGGGGGGGGGCGATGAGCAGTTCTTC	CASRLQQGGGDEQFF
NA	NA	17	TRBJ2-1	TRBV29-1	TGCAGCGTTGAAGATTGGGGGACCTCTACCTCCTACAATGAGCAGTTCTTC	CSVEDWGTSTSYNEQFF
TRBD1	NA	14	TRBJ1-4	TRBV25-1	TGTGCCAGCAGACGGACAGGGCGTAATGAAAAACTGTTTTTT	CASRRTGRNEKLFF
NA	few	14	TRBJ1-2	TRBV24-1	TGTGCCACCAGTGATTCGGTTCGGAACTATGGCTACACCTTC	CATSDSVRNYGYTF
NA	NA	19	TRBJ2-1	TRBV20-1	TGCAGTGCTAGAGATCTGGGACTCAAATCTAATAATCCCGTCAATGAGCAGTTCTTC	CSARDLGLKSNNPVNEQFF
TRBD1	few	13	TRBJ2-1	TRBV6-6	TGTGCCAGCAGCGTAACAGGGGGCCATGAGCAGTTCTTC	CASSVTGGHEQFF
NA	NA	13	TRBJ2-7	TRBV20-1	TGCAGTGCTAGAGATCCGGGCTCCTACGAGCAGTACTTC	CSARDPGSYEQYF
NA	NA	13	TRBJ1-2	TRBV18	TGTGCCAGCTCACCGGAATACAGGGTCGGCTACACCTTC	CASSPEYRVGYTF
NA	NA	17	TRBJ1-4	TRBV6-5	TGTGCCAGCAGTTACAGGGCCCCCATTGCAACTAATGAAAAACTGTTTTTT	CASSYRAPIATNEKLFF
TRBD2	NA	17	TRBJ2-3	TRBV7-6	TGTGCCAGCAGCTTAGCGTCCCTAGCGGGAGTGGTAGATACGCAGTATTTT	CASSLASLAGVVDTQYF
NA	NA	13	TRBJ2-5	TRBV6-2/TRBV6-3	TGTGTCAGCAGTCTTACAGGCTGGGAGACCCAGTACTTC	CVSSLTGWETQYF